The 27 T cell receptor beta chains below were found in one sample sequenced in a study of blood T cells in healthy people across ages. A second PCR, run for about 7 to 11 cycles, used a sample-barcoded 5' primer plus a J-beta primer mix. TCRdb re-analysed the 5' RACE reads in MiXCR, keeping a single row per CDR3 protein. The sample holds approximately 1,100,000 distinct CDR3 sequences, around 45% seen once. Sequencing input: blood. These receptor sequences come from a woman aged 60-75 years in good health.

The CDR3 DNA is TGTGCCAGCAACAACCGGGACAGGGTGATGGATACGCAGTATTTT. It encodes CASNNRDRVMDTQYF. The rearrangement joins TRBV7-8 to TRBJ2-3, with 9 bases matching TRBD1. Unmatched junction bases numbered 11, after V lost 7 bases and J lost 6 bases. Germline CDR1 and CDR2: SGHVS and FQNEAQ. The CDR3 loop spans 15 amino acids.

This sequence joins TRBV20-1 and TRBJ2-1; a weak D match, TRBD2 (6 bases). This CDR3 spans 16 amino acids. The ends were cut back, 6 bases at V and 1 base at J, with 19 bases in the middle. CDR1 DFQATT and CDR2 SNEGSKA come from the germline V gene (reference sequence). CDR3 sequence: CSAAVGEVKSYNEQFF. The CDR3 DNA is TGCAGTGCCGCGGTAGGGGAGGTAAAATCCTACAATGAGCAGTTCTTC.

This clonotype turned up a few times. The chain couples TRBV11-2 to TRBJ2-7; TRBD1 aligns across 10 bases. This CDR3 region has 14 residues. The germline V gene has CDR1 SGHAT and CDR2 FQNNGV. J gave up 2 bases and V 5 bases, and 3 bases lay outside the gene matches. In DNA form, the CDR3 reads TGTGCCAGCAGCCACGGGACAGGGGCCTACGAGCAGTACTTC. Its protein is CASSHGTGAYEQYF.

The chain uses TRBV5-1 and TRBJ1-1, with D uncertain. V lost 4 bases and J 2 bases, leaving 18 bases between the germline ends. This CDR3 is built from 16 residues. Germline loops: CDR1 SGHRS, CDR2 YFSETQ. CDR3 nucleotide sequence: TGCGCCAGCAGCGTTGGTAGCTCAGCGGGTAACACTGAAGCTTTCTTT. It encodes CASSVGSSAGNTEAFF.

This clonotype was detected only a few times. V and J are TRBV20-1 and TRBJ2-4; 7 bases match TRBD1. The J call may be faulty, since TRBJ2-7 better matches the DNA end. The length of the CDR3 is 15 residues. CDR1 DFQATT and CDR2 SNEGSKA come from the germline V gene (reference sequence). The DNA for the CDR3 is TGCAGTGCTAGACCCGGGGACAGACGAAACTACGAGCAGTACTTC. As protein: CSARPGDRRNYEQYF.

The count of this clonotype is one. This chain connects TRBV5-6 to TRBJ2-5; no reliable D call. The CDR3 loop spans 13 amino acids. CDR1 and CDR2 from the germline V gene are SGHDT and YYEEEE. V shed 0 bases and J shed 11 bases, with 14 bases lying between them. The CDR3 protein is CASSLGQVYKQYF. CDR3 coding DNA: TGTGCCAGCAGCTTGGGACAAGTCTACAAGCAGTACTTC. Full variable domain (outside the CDR3, taken from reference TRBV5-6 and TRBJ2-5): DAGVTQSPTHLIKTRGQQVTLRCSPKSGHDTVSWYQQALGQGPQFIFQYYEEEERQRGNFPDRFSGHQFPNYSSELNVNALLLGDSALYLCASSLGQVYKQYFGPGTRLLVL.

With regard to this clonotype: This may arise from a read error, as a much more abundant clone is one base away. The V gene is TRBV29-1, the J gene TRBJ2-1, with no clear D. The end of the DNA is better explained by TRBJ2-7, so the J call may be wrong. The CDR3 has 10 residues. The germline gives CDR1 SQVTM, CDR2 ANQGSEA. DNA for the CDR3: TGCAGCATCGGCTTGGACGAGCAGTACTTC. Translating gives CSIGLDEQYF.

The rearrangement links TRBV14 to TRBJ2-3; TRBD2 agrees at 9 bases. CDR1 and CDR2 (germline): SGHDN, FVKESK. Trimming took 1 base from V and 2 from J; bases not matched to a gene: 4. The CDR3 loop spans 16 amino acids. The CDR3 DNA reads as TGTGCCAGCAGCCAAGGGTCTAGCGGGACCACAGATACGCAGTATTTT. Its protein is CASSQGSSGTTDTQYF.

The rearrangement links TRBV9 to TRBJ1-1; a weak D match, TRBD1 (6 bases). The CDR3 spans 15 residues. The V gene's germline CDR1 is SGDLS and CDR2 YYNGEE. With 4 bases removed from V and 2 bases from J, the gap between germline ends came to 15 bases. The CDR3 sequence is CASSSGTPSNTEAFF. CDR3 nucleotides: TGTGCCAGCAGCTCCGGGACACCAAGTAACACTGAAGCTTTCTTT.

This clonotype has just one count. The chain uses TRBV20-1 and TRBJ2-1, with 7 bases identical to TRBD2. The germline gives CDR1 DFQATT, CDR2 SNEGSKA (reference sequence). The CDR3 has 13 residues. The CDR3 DNA reads as TGCAGCGTTCCGGGACTACTTGGGGTAGAGCAGTTCTTC. The encoded protein is CSVPGLLGVEQFF.

The chain combines TRBV29-1 with TRBJ1-4, with 10 bases aligning to TRBD1. CDR3 size: 14 residues. The V gene end was trimmed by 3 bases and the J gene end by 6 bases; junction bases not matched to a gene: 4. Germline CDR1 SQVTM, CDR2 ANQGSEA. CDR3 nucleotides: TGCAGCGTTGAGACAGGGGGCGCCTATGAAAAACTGTTTTTT. The encoded protein is CSVETGGAYEKLFF. Complete variable domain (other parts from reference TRBV29-1 and TRBJ1-4): SAVISQKPSRDICQRGTSLTIQCQVDSQVTMMFWYRQQPGQSLTLIATANQGSEATYESGFVIDKFPISRPNLTFSTLTVSNMSPEDSSIYLCSVETGGAYEKLFFGSGTQLSVL.

This clonotype was detected ten times or more. This chain uses TRBV5-6 with TRBJ2-7, with D tentatively TRBD2 (5 bases). V shed 4 bases and J shed 2 bases, with 19 bases lying between them. Germline values: CDR1 SGHDT, CDR2 YYEEEE. The CDR3 covers 16 residues. The CDR3 protein is CASSPWTGVRTYEQYF. The CDR3 nucleotides are TGTGCCAGCAGCCCTTGGACCGGGGTCCGTACCTACGAGCAGTACTTC.

The chain uses TRBV2 and TRBJ2-1; 10 nucleotides agree with TRBD1. Looked up from germline, CDR1 is SNHLY and CDR2 is FYNNEI. This CDR3 is 13 amino acids long. Germline trimming cut 11 bases from V and 7 bases from J; bases unmatched to any gene: 8. The CDR3 protein is CARQGAGGNEQFF. The CDR3 nucleotides read TGTGCCCGACAGGGGGCAGGGGGGAATGAGCAGTTCTTC.

The rearrangement joins TRBV3-1 to TRBJ2-1, with D tentatively TRBD1 (7 bases). The germline V and J ends were trimmed by 5 bases and 10 bases, with 27 bases remaining between them. CDR3 length: 17 residues. CDR1 and CDR2 from the germline V gene are LGHDT and YNNKEL (reference sequence). CDR3 residues: CASSWDRAGLSVGEQFF. CDR3 DNA sequence: TGTGCCAGCAGCTGGGACAGAGCGGGCCTATCCGTTGGGGAGCAGTTCTTC.

The chain is built from TRBV2 and TRBJ1-1; 8 nucleotides align to TRBD1. V dropped 6 bases and J dropped 5; count of bases not matched to a gene: 8. CDR3 size: 14 residues. Germline CDR1 reads SNHLY; CDR2 reads FYNNEI. CDR3 DNA sequence: TGTGCCAGCAGAATACGACAGGGGAAAACTGAAGCTTTCTTT. This gives the protein CASRIRQGKTEAFF. The full variable domain, rest sourced from reference TRBV2 and TRBJ1-1, is EPEVTQTPSHQVTQMGQEVILRCVPISNHLYFYWYRQILGQKVEFLVSFYNNEISEKSEIFDDQFSVERPDGSNFTLKIRSTKLEDSAMYFCASRIRQGKTEAFFGQGTRLTVV.

The rearrangement links TRBV7-2 to TRBJ2-3; 12 bases are a match to TRBD2. The CDR3 length is 18 residues. The ends lost 4 bases at V and 3 bases at J; junction bases unmatched: 11. Germline V gene lookup returns CDR1 SGHTA and CDR2 FQGNSA. The CDR3 DNA sequence: TGTGCCAGCAGCTCTAGCGGGAGGGCCAGCTGGGGTACAGATACGCAGTATTTT. It is translated as CASSSSGRASWGTDTQYF.

The gene calls are TRBV24-1 and TRBJ1-1; maybe TRBD1 (6 bases). The CDR3 extends over 13 amino acids. Germline V CDR1 and CDR2: KGHDR, SFDVKD. V was cut by 5 bases and J by 3 bases, with 9 bases left in between. In nucleotides, the CDR3 is TGTGCCACCAGTGCCCAGGGGTACACTGAAGCTTTCTTT. As protein: CATSAQGYTEAFF.

This clonotype was counted a few times. The J gene is TRBJ2-5, the V gene TRBV5-5, with 15 bases fitting TRBD2. Looked up from germline, CDR1 is SGHKS and CDR2 is YYEKEE (reference sequence). The CDR3 covers 19 residues. With V trimmed by 0 bases and J by 3 bases, 9 bases remained unmatched. The CDR3 here is CASSLVFGLAGGSEETQYF. CDR3 nucleotides: TGTGCCAGCAGCTTGGTTTTCGGACTAGCGGGAGGGTCGGAAGAGACCCAGTACTTC.

The rearrangement uses TRBV6-5 and TRBJ2-1; D unresolved. This CDR3 contains 15 residues. V lost 6 bases to trimming and J lost 9 bases, with 21 bases between them. Looked up from germline, CDR1 is MNHEY and CDR2 is SVGAGI. The DNA for the CDR3 is TGTGCCAGCAGCCCGCTTGCCCCACCCCAGACTGAGCAGTTCTTC. Its translation is CASSPLAPPQTEQFF.

The V call is TRBV20-1, the J call TRBJ2-7; 12 bases are a match to TRBD2. The length of the CDR3 is 19 residues. V dropped 3 bases and J dropped 0; count of bases not matched to a gene: 15. Germline lookup yields CDR1 DFQATT and CDR2 SNEGSKA (reference sequence). The chain's CDR3 is CSARHRDVPSGRASYEQYF. Written as DNA, the CDR3 is TGCAGTGCTAGGCACCGGGACGTTCCTAGCGGGAGGGCCTCCTACGAGCAGTACTTC.

This clonotype showed up just once. CDR3 nucleotides: TGTGCCAGCACCGAGACAGGGGCGACCTACAATGAGCAGTTCTTC. This gives the protein CASTETGATYNEQFF. The rearrangement uses TRBV27 and TRBJ2-1, with TRBD1 matching 8 bases. The CDR3 is 15 amino acids. Germline loops: CDR1 MNHEY, CDR2 SMNVEV (reference sequence). The trim removed 7 bases at V and 2 bases at J, leaving 7 bases unmatched.

This chain links TRBV5-1 with TRBJ2-7; TRBD1 agrees at 8 bases. Germline CDR1 reads SGHRS; CDR2 reads YFSETQ. The ends lost 0 bases at V and 2 bases at J; junction bases unmatched: 16. CDR3 length: 19 residues. CDR3 in DNA: TGCGCCAGCAGCTTGGGTCAGGGCAGGGGGCTTTTGAAAACCTACGAGCAGTACTTC. Its protein product is CASSLGQGRGLLKTYEQYF.

V gene TRBV7-9 combines with J gene TRBJ2-3, with TRBD2 as a possible D gene (5 bases). Trimming took 8 bases from V and 3 from J, leaving 18 bases between them. CDR1 and CDR2 from the germline V gene are SEHNR and FQNEAQ (reference sequence). This CDR3 is 15 amino acids long. The CDR3 region is CASVPIRDWTDTQYF. CDR3 coding DNA: TGTGCCAGCGTCCCAATACGGGATTGGACAGATACGCAGTATTTT.

The V gene is TRBV5-1, the J gene TRBJ2-5; 8 nucleotides align to TRBD1. Germline V gene sequence: CDR1 SGHRS, CDR2 YFSETQ. The CDR3 covers 16 residues. J gave up 1 base and V 4 bases, and 9 bases lay outside the gene matches. This CDR3 is CASSLMTGEIQETQYF. As DNA, the CDR3 is TGCGCCAGCAGCCTAATGACAGGGGAAATCCAAGAGACCCAGTACTTC.

This clonotype was detected a few times. The chain has TRBV3-1 and TRBJ2-7; 14 bases are shared with TRBD2. Per germline, CDR1 LGHDT and CDR2 YNNKEL (reference sequence). The CDR3 extends over 16 amino acids. After removal of 3 bases from V and 5 bases from J, the junction contained 6 bases not matched to a gene. The CDR3 spells CASSQGLAGDWDEQYF. The CDR3 DNA reads as TGTGCCAGCAGCCAGGGACTAGCGGGAGACTGGGACGAGCAGTACTTC.

A few counts support this clonotype. This rearrangement joins TRBV18 to TRBJ2-1, with 7 bases fitting TRBD1. Germline-derived CDR1 and CDR2 are KGHSH and LQKENI. The CDR3 length is 14 residues. The junction had 5 bases not matched to a gene; V was cut back by 1 base and J by 8 bases. CDR3 protein: CASSPQQGQHEQFF. The CDR3, as DNA: TGTGCCAGCTCACCACAACAGGGACAGCATGAGCAGTTCTTC. Full variable domain (rest looked up from reference TRBV18 and TRBJ2-1): NAGVMQNPRHLVRRRGQEARLRCSPMKGHSHVYWYRQLPEEGLKFMVYLQKENIIDESGMPKERFSAEFPKEGPSILRIQQVVRGDSAAYFCASSPQQGQHEQFFGPGTRLTVL.

Remarks on this clonotype: The junction and the germline gene differ at one end; a read error may be behind it. This chain's CDR3 is CASSYPERGGETQYF. The CDR3 coding sequence is TGTGCCAGCAGTTACCCCGAGAGGGGAGGCGAGACCCAGTACTTT. The chain has TRBV12-3 or TRBV12-4 and TRBJ2-5, with D possibly matching TRBD2 (6 bases). The CDR3 contains 15 residues.